This TCR beta chain was obtained from a study of T cells in Graves' hyperthyroidism and ophthalmopathy. Study outcomes and limitations: Ophthalmopathy prediction by the model preceded onset by a median approximately 6.9 months.

Researchers amplified the TCR beta CDR3 regions from RNA transcripts. The HTBI primer set drove a first-round RT-PCR of the TCR CDR3. One entry per CDR3 protein, called by TCRdb with MiXCR from the multiplex PCR reads. The table lists about 350,000 distinct CDR3 sequences, more than 11% of them singletons. The germline V gene has CDR1 SEHNR and CDR2 FQNEAQ (reference sequence). Trimming cost V 4 bases and J 2 bases, with 15 bases left between them. This CDR3 is built from 17 residues. To note about this clonotype: Its cognate antigen is unknown.

Stable Graves' hyperthyroidism meant no ophthalmopathy progression within 18 months. Recently diagnosed hyperthyroidism of less than 2 months' duration affected patients aged 18 to 65. The sequence was collected from a woman in her 30s with Graves' hyperthyroidism. Source material: blood. The chain carries TRBV7-9 and TRBJ2-6; D is perhaps TRBD1 (6 bases). DNA of the CDR3: TGTGCCAGCAGCTCCTCTGGCACAGGGACTGGGGCCAACGTCCTGACTTTC. Its translation is CASSSSGTGTGANVLTF. The full variable domain, its missing parts supplied by reference TRBV7-9 and TRBJ2-6, is DTGVSQNPRHKITKRGQNVTFRCDPISEHNRLYWYRQTLGQGPEFLTYFQNEAQLEKSRLLSDRFSAERPKGSFSTLEIQRTEQGDSAMYLCASSSSGTGTGANVLTFGAGSRLTVL.